A single sample is the source of the 20 T cell receptor beta chains below, sequenced in a study of cytomegalovirus exposure and HLA in healthy donors. Primers for the PCR totalled 60 Vbeta and 13 Jbeta. Sequencing was performed with immunoSEQ multiplex PCR; in TCRdb, only in-frame clones are kept and a portion is missing. The sample holds approximately 170,000 clones, roughly three quarters seen once. Material: PBMCs. Every receptor here comes from a young woman in good health and CMV-seronegative.

The gene calls are TRBV28 and TRBJ1-5, with 7 bases matching TRBD1. This CDR3 is 13 amino acids long. V lost 2 bases and J lost 9; bases outside the gene matches: 4. The V gene's germline CDR1 is MDHEN and CDR2 SYDVKM. CDR3 coding DNA: TGTGCCAGCAGTTTACAGGGGGGTTCGCCCCAGCATTTT. Protein product: CASSLQGGSPQHF. The full variable domain, its missing parts supplied by reference TRBV28 and TRBJ1-5, is DVKVTQSSRYLVKRTGEKVFLECVQDMDHENMFWYRQDPGLGLRLIYFSYDVKMKEKGDIPEGYSVSREKKERFSLILESASTNQTSMYLCASSLQGGSPQHFGDGTRLSIL.

The chain couples TRBV12-5 to TRBJ1-1; no definite D call. This CDR3 comprises 13 residues. Trimming stripped 2 bases from V and 1 base from J, with 5 bases between. The germline V gene encodes CDR1 LGHNT and CDR2 FRNRAP. The CDR3 DNA reads as TGTGCTAGTGGTTTGTCAGGGAACACTGAAGCTTTCTTT. It specifies CASGLSGNTEAFF. The full variable domain, completed using reference TRBV12-5 and TRBJ1-1, is DARVTQTPRHKVTEMGQEVTMRCQPILGHNTVFWYRQTMMQGLELLAYFRNRAPLDDSGMPKDRFSAEMPDATLATLKIQPSEPRDSAVYFCASGLSGNTEAFFGQGTRLTVV.

The V call is TRBV7-9, the J call TRBJ2-1, with TRBD1 as a possible D gene (5 bases). V was shortened by 1 base and J by 6 bases, with 13 bases between the two germline ends. The CDR3 spans 15 residues. Germline V CDR1 and CDR2: SEHNR, FQNEAQ (reference sequence). The CDR3 protein is CASSLEGSGSNEQFF. CDR3 bases: TGTGCCAGCAGCTTAGAAGGGTCAGGGTCCAATGAGCAGTTCTTC. Full variable domain (outside the CDR3, taken from reference TRBV7-9 and TRBJ2-1): DTGVSQNPRHKITKRGQNVTFRCDPISEHNRLYWYRQTLGQGPEFLTYFQNEAQLEKSRLLSDRFSAERPKGSFSTLEIQRTEQGDSAMYLCASSLEGSGSNEQFFGPGTRLTVL.

This chain uses TRBV6-5 with TRBJ1-3; 7 bases match TRBD1. Germline V gene lookup returns CDR1 MNHEY and CDR2 SVGAGI. After removal of 7 bases from V and 5 bases from J, the junction contained 11 bases not matched to a gene. The CDR3 is made up of 15 amino acids. For the CDR3, the DNA is TGTGCCAGCATATCCGACAGGGCCCAACGAAACACCATATATTTT. Its protein is CASISDRAQRNTIYF.

The chain has TRBV30 and TRBJ2-5; the match to TRBD1 covers 10 bases. The DNA matches TRBJ2-7 better at its end, which makes the J call doubtful. The CDR3 covers 15 residues. The germline V gene encodes CDR1 GTSNPN and CDR2 SVGIG (reference sequence). The CDR3 region has the DNA TGTGCCTGGAGCTCATTTGGGACAGGGGCCTACGAGCAGTACTTC. It specifies CAWSSFGTGAYEQYF.

This clone appeared a single time. The germline gene is not matched at one end of the junction; a read error may be the cause. This CDR3 is also generated by other DNA sequences in the sample. The gene calls are TRBV5-6 and TRBJ1-5, with 10 bases identical to TRBD1. From germline, CDR1 is SGHDT and CDR2 YYEEEE. The CDR3 covers 15 residues. CDR3 region: CASSAGQGYNQPQHF. The CDR3 DNA follows: TGTGCCAGCAGCGCGGGACAGGGGTACAATCAGCCCCAACATTTT.

This chain uses TRBV30 with TRBJ2-7, with 7 positions matching TRBD2. The V gene's germline CDR1 is GTSNPN and CDR2 SVGIG (reference sequence). J lost 7 bases, V lost 0 bases, and 9 bases had no gene match. CDR3 length equals 14 residues. The CDR3 sequence is CAWSVLGLGGEQYF. The CDR3 DNA sequence: TGTGCCTGGAGTGTACTTGGGTTGGGAGGGGAGCAGTACTTC.

This clone has just one count. The chain recombines TRBV19 with TRBJ1-1; D is unresolved. The CDR3 covers 15 residues. V was trimmed by 5 bases and J by 1 base, leaving 14 bases between them. Germline V lookup: CDR1 LNHDA, CDR2 SQIVND (reference sequence). In DNA form, the CDR3 reads TGTGCCAGTAGTCTCCCCACGGTAGAGAACACTGAAGCTTTCTTT. Protein product: CASSLPTVENTEAFF.

The chain has TRBV5-4 and TRBJ2-3, with 10 positions matching TRBD2. Germline-derived CDR1 and CDR2 are SGHNT and YYREEE (reference sequence). Unmatched junction bases numbered 7, after V lost 1 base and J lost 2 bases. This CDR3 spans 17 amino acids. The CDR3 sequence: CASSLRSGGASTDTQYF. Here the CDR3 DNA reads TGTGCCAGCAGCTTGAGGAGCGGGGGGGCATCCACAGATACGCAGTATTTT.

The V and J genes are TRBV6-1 and TRBJ1-2; 7 positions match TRBD1. The V and J ends lost 4 bases and 1 base, in that order; junction bases with no gene match: 9. This CDR3 contains 16 residues. Germline V gene data show CDR1 as MNHNS and CDR2 as SASEGT. The chain's CDR3 is CASSVLVQGVNYGYTF. DNA of the CDR3: TGTGCCAGCAGTGTCTTGGTGCAGGGGGTTAACTATGGCTACACCTTC.

This clone was seen only once. Other DNA sequences in the sample encode the same CDR3. This rearrangement joins TRBV9 to TRBJ2-1, with 8 bases matching TRBD2. V trimming: 1 base; J trimming: 6 bases; junction bases outside the gene matches: 6. The germline V gene encodes CDR1 SGDLS and CDR2 YYNGEE. The CDR3 length is 15 residues. This CDR3 is CASSVSGRVSNEQFF. The CDR3 DNA reads as TGTGCCAGCAGCGTATCCGGGAGGGTTAGCAATGAGCAGTTCTTC. The full variable domain, in which reference TRBV9 and TRBJ2-1 provide the parts outside the CDR3, is DSGVTQTPKHLITATGQRVTLRCSPRSGDLSVYWYQQSLDQGLQFLIQYYNGEERAKGNILERFSAQQFPDLHSELNLSSLELGDSALYFCASSVSGRVSNEQFFGPGTRLTVL.

The chain couples TRBV9 to TRBJ2-1; a possible D gene is TRBD2 (5 bases). The germline V and J ends were trimmed by 2 bases and 0 bases, with 12 bases remaining between them. The germline CDR1 and CDR2 sequences are SGDLS and YYNGEE. The CDR3 totals 16 residues. Here the CDR3 DNA reads TGTGCCAGCAGCGTTCGAGCTGGGAGCTCCTACAATGAGCAGTTCTTC. It specifies CASSVRAGSSYNEQFF.

In this sample, this clone turned up once. The genes are TRBV7-7 and TRBJ1-1, with D hard to call. CDR3 length: 13 residues. CDR1 SSHAT and CDR2 FNYEAQ come from the germline V gene (reference sequence). V was shortened by 5 bases and J by 5 bases, with 12 bases between the two germline ends. The CDR3 nucleotides read TGTGCCAGCAGCCCCACCCCAGCGACTGAAGCTTTCTTT. It specifies CASSPTPATEAFF.

V gene TRBV25-1 combines with J gene TRBJ1-6; D ambiguous. The V and J ends lost 2 bases and 8 bases respectively, with 16 bases between them. The CDR3 totals 16 residues. Germline loops: CDR1 MGHDK, CDR2 SYGVNS. The CDR3 DNA reads TGTGCCAGCAGTGAAATGGGCCCAGGCCCCTATTCACCCCTCCACTTT. It yields the protein CASSEMGPGPYSPLHF.

V is TRBV4-3 and J is TRBJ1-1, with a weak D call TRBD1 (6 bases). V lost 4 bases and J lost 5, with 14 bases in between. This CDR3 is built from 14 residues. The germline V gene has CDR1 LGHNA and CDR2 YSLEER. In nucleotides, the CDR3 is TGCGCCAGCAGCCTAAACAGGGCTGGAACTGAAGCTTTCTTT. It encodes CASSLNRAGTEAFF.

The V gene is TRBV19, the J gene TRBJ2-7; unclear D gene. The germline CDR1 and CDR2 sequences are LNHDA and SQIVND (reference sequence). V was cut by 4 bases and J by 6 bases, with 7 bases left in between. The CDR3 is made up of 11 amino acids. CDR3 sequence reads: CASSRRSEQYF. The CDR3 nucleotides read TGTGCCAGTAGTAGACGGAGCGAGCAGTACTTC. The full variable domain, with the rest looked up from reference TRBV19 and TRBJ2-7, is DGGITQSPKYLFRKEGQNVTLSCEQNLNHDAMYWYRQDPGQGLRLIYYSQIVNDFQKGDIAEGYSVSREKKESFPLTVTSAQKNPTAFYLCASSRRSEQYFGPGTRLTVT.

The V gene is TRBV7-9, the J gene TRBJ1-6, with TRBD1 matching 11 bases. CDR3 size: 14 residues. Germline CDR1 SEHNR, CDR2 FQNEAQ (reference sequence). The V gene end was trimmed by 4 bases and the J gene end by 7 bases; junction bases not matched to a gene: 0. For the CDR3, the DNA is TGTGCCAGCAGCTGGGACAGGGGGAATTCACCCCTCCACTTT. Residues: CASSWDRGNSPLHF.

This clone was recorded a few times. The chain has TRBV5-6 and TRBJ2-1; 7 positions agree with TRBD1. Germline assignment: CDR1 SGHDT and CDR2 YYEEEE. The CDR3 has 16 residues. Trimming cost V 3 bases and J 3 bases; bases outside gene matches: 9. The CDR3 nucleotides read TGTGCCAGCAGCTGGGGTGACAGGGCCATCTACAATGAGCAGTTCTTC. Its translation: CASSWGDRAIYNEQFF.

The chain combines TRBV27 with TRBJ2-7; D is perhaps TRBD2 (6 bases). V was pared by 2 bases and J by 0 bases, with 11 bases between. Per germline, CDR1 MNHEY and CDR2 SMNVEV (reference sequence). There are 15 residues in the CDR3. CDR3 region: CASSLGGSGSYEQYF. CDR3 nucleotides: TGTGCCAGCAGTTTAGGCGGTAGCGGCTCCTACGAGCAGTACTTC.

Turning to this clone: A junction boundary mismatches the germline segment, possibly from a read error. The rearrangement joins TRBV5-1 to TRBJ2-3; 7 nucleotides agree with TRBD2. The CDR3 contains 12 residues. The germline gives CDR1 SGHRS, CDR2 YFSETQ. The CDR3 region is CASSYGLDSQYF. As DNA, the CDR3 is TGCGCCAGCAGCTACGGACTAGATTCGCAGTATTTT.